This record concerns one T cell receptor (beta chain) sequence. This sample was included in a study of CD8+ T cells in alopecia areata. TCR sequencing used cDNA made by reverse transcription of extracted RNA. Profiling relied on immunoSEQ multiplex PCR, and the TCRdb table lists in-frame clones only, not all of them. The top ten clones hold about 3.1% of a sample with more than 90,000 clones, 35% to 45% of them seen once. Germline loops: CDR1 SGHRS, CDR2 YFSETQ. The CDR3 has 14 residues. Trimming took 0 bases from V and 6 from J, leaving 13 bases between them. The sequencing sample was made of CD4+ T cells sorted from blood. The chain links TRBV5-1 to TRBJ2-7; D may be TRBD1 (6 bases). The source of this sequence is a human donor with alopecia areata. CDR3 loop: CASSLGQVASEQYF. CDR3 sequence (DNA): TGCGCCAGCAGCTTGGGACAGGTAGCCTCCGAGCAGTACTTC. Full variable domain (outside the CDR3, taken from reference TRBV5-1 and TRBJ2-7): KAGVTQTPRYLIKTRGQQVTLSCSPISGHRSVSWYQQTPGQGLQFLFEYFSETQRNKGNFPGRFSGRQFSNSRSEMNVSTLELGDSALYLCASSLGQVASEQYFGPGTRLTVT.